This T cell receptor beta chain was captured by sequencing in a study of T cell clonality in common variable immunodeficiency. Clones were sequenced by immunoSEQ multiplex PCR, and TCRdb holds only the in-frame ones, with some missing. The sample presents approximately 30,000 clones, none singletons. Notes on the study in general: T cell subpopulation sequencing would be needed to explain CVID clonality. Fewer deletions and N-nucleotide insertions were reportedly seen in common variable immunodeficiency TCR beta sequences. CVID patient heterogeneity limited repertoire-clinical complication correlations. Compared with healthy controls, CVID subjects showed increased TCRbeta clonality, mostly in about a third.

This clone was seen a handful of times. Its antigen is not known. The read finishes 3 residues shy of the CDR3 end, and the germline J gene is used to complete it. Patients had low serum IgG, IgA and/or IgM and specific antibody deficiency. The CDR3 loop spans 14 amino acids. Germline V lookup: CDR1 MNHNS, CDR2 SASEGT. V was clipped by 1 base and J by 5 bases, with 10 bases between them. The sample consisted of peripheral blood mononuclear cells. The TCR originated in a human donor with common variable immunodeficiency. The chain is built from TRBV6-1 and TRBJ2-3; a weak D match, TRBD1 (5 bases). The CDR3 loop reads CASSEGGQRDTQYF. Partial CDR3 DNA: TGTGCCAGCAGTGAAGGGGGCCAAAGAGATACG.